A single sample is the source of the 13 T cell receptor beta chains below, sequenced in a study of blood T cells in healthy people across ages. The use of a sample-barcoded 5' primer and a J-beta primer mix characterized a second PCR of about 7 to 12 cycles. Using its own MiXCR run on the 5' RACE reads, TCRdb lists one record per CDR3 protein. The sample lists about 1.7 million distinct CDR3 sequences; under 30% were seen once. The sample was blood. All receptors come from a woman aged 25 to 39 in good health.

This clonotype has only a few counts. The genes are TRBV19 and TRBJ2-3, with D possibly matching TRBD2 (5 bases). The CDR3 totals 18 residues. V was clipped by 3 bases and J by 1 base, with 20 bases between them. Germline V gene data show CDR1 as LNHDA and CDR2 as SQIVND (reference sequence). The CDR3 sequence is CASSIELSGNSRTDTQYF. As DNA, the CDR3 is TGTGCCAGTAGTATCGAGCTTTCGGGGAATTCACGCACAGATACGCAGTATTTT.

In its sample, this clonotype was seen many times. This sequence joins TRBV18 and TRBJ2-1; 7 bases agree with TRBD1. Germline V gives CDR1 KGHSH, CDR2 LQKENI. V was clipped by 3 bases and J by 3 bases; unmatched bases: 5. The CDR3 has 15 residues. The CDR3 coding sequence is TGTGCCAGCTCACCTTCGGGACAGAGCTACAATGAGCAGTTCTTC. Its protein product is CASSPSGQSYNEQFF.

The chain has TRBV7-9 and TRBJ1-2; 10 bases agree with TRBD1. The germline V gene encodes CDR1 SEHNR and CDR2 FQNEAQ (reference sequence). Trimming at V came to 4 bases and at J to 0 bases, leaving 8 bases not matched to a gene. The CDR3 has 17 residues. CDR3 DNA: TGTGCCAGCAGCTCAGAGACAGGGGGCAAAACTAACTATGGCTACACCTTC. Encoded protein: CASSSETGGKTNYGYTF.

This clonotype has just a few counts. The V gene is TRBV20-1, the J gene TRBJ2-3, with D maybe TRBD2 (5 bases). The CDR3 is 12 amino acids. Looked up from germline, CDR1 is DFQATT and CDR2 is SNEGSKA (reference sequence). The V end lost 6 bases, the J end lost 3 bases, and 10 bases lay between the germline ends. CDR3 sequence (DNA): TGCAGTGCCTCCCAGCGGACAGATACGCAGTATTTT. Translated, it gives CSASQRTDTQYF.

This clonotype was counted a few times. V and J are TRBV29-1 and TRBJ2-1, with D perhaps matching TRBD1 (5 bases). The V and J ends lost 6 bases and 0 bases respectively, with 9 bases between them. CDR3 length equals 13 residues. Germline CDR1 is SQVTM and CDR2 is ANQGSEA. The CDR3 here is CSVRATSYNEQFF. In DNA, the CDR3 is TGCAGCGTCAGGGCTACCTCCTACAATGAGCAGTTCTTC.

The V call is TRBV28, the J call TRBJ1-1; TRBD1 agrees at 8 bases. V lost 5 bases to trimming and J lost 0 bases; unmatched junction nucleotides: 11. This CDR3 spans 17 amino acids. Germline values: CDR1 MDHEN, CDR2 SYDVKM. CDR3 loop: CASSPDIRQGMNTEAFF. As DNA, the CDR3 is TGTGCCAGCAGTCCAGATATCCGACAGGGGATGAACACTGAAGCTTTCTTT.

This clonotype was observed a handful of times. V and J are TRBV12-3 or TRBV12-4 and TRBJ1-1, with 7 positions matching TRBD1. V lost 5 bases, J lost 6 bases, and 6 bases stayed unmatched. The length of the CDR3 is 13 residues. The CDR3 here is CASSDDRAAEAFF. The CDR3 DNA reads as TGTGCCAGCAGTGATGACAGGGCCGCTGAAGCTTTCTTT.

The chain recombines TRBV20-1 with TRBJ1-2; D call uncertain. Deletions cut 5 bases from V and 7 bases from J, with 11 bases between. CDR1 and CDR2 from the germline V gene are DFQATT and SNEGSKA (reference sequence). This CDR3 has 11 amino acids. Written as DNA, the CDR3 is TGCAGTGCTGGCGGACCTCGTGGCTACACCTTC. It specifies CSAGGPRGYTF.

The table lists this clonotype with many counts. This chain uses TRBV6-5 with TRBJ1-2; 7 bases align to TRBD1. Germline loops: CDR1 MNHEY, CDR2 SVGAGI. With 6 bases clipped from V and 5 bases from J, the junction kept 12 bases outside the gene matches. The length of the CDR3 is 15 residues. CDR3 sequence: CASRTETGQPYGYTF. The CDR3 region has the DNA TGTGCCAGCAGAACCGAAACGGGACAGCCGTATGGCTACACCTTC.

This clonotype was recorded a few times. The V gene is TRBV2, the J gene TRBJ2-7; D possibly matches TRBD1 or TRBD2 (5 bases each). V was pared by 2 bases and J by 4 bases, with 18 bases between. This CDR3 has 16 amino acids. CDR1 is SNHLY, CDR2 FYNNEI, per germline. The DNA of the CDR3 is TGTGCCAGCAGTGAATCAGCCGGGACGGCCCTTTACGAGCAGTACTTC. Translation: CASSESAGTALYEQYF.

The V gene is TRBV9, the J gene TRBJ2-3; a weak D match, TRBD2 (5 bases). Trimming cost V 0 bases and J 6 bases, with 11 bases left between them. Germline lookup yields CDR1 SGDLS and CDR2 YYNGEE. This CDR3 region has 14 residues. In DNA, the CDR3 is TGTGCCAGCAGCGTAGCAGCGGTAACGGATACGCAGTATTTT. Translating it yields CASSVAAVTDTQYF. The full variable domain, completed using reference TRBV9 and TRBJ2-3, is DSGVTQTPKHLITATGQRVTLRCSPRSGDLSVYWYQQSLDQGLQFLIQYYNGEERAKGNILERFSAQQFPDLHSELNLSSLELGDSALYFCASSVAAVTDTQYFGPGTRLTVL.

This clonotype was observed many times. The chain carries TRBV5-1 and TRBJ1-2; possible D gene TRBD1, 5 bases. Germline V gene lookup returns CDR1 SGHRS and CDR2 YFSETQ. Trimming stripped 4 bases from V and 8 bases from J, with 18 bases between. CDR3 length: 14 amino acids. The CDR3 nucleotides are TGCGCCAGCAGCCTTCCGGGACCTTCATGGGGCTACACCTTC. It translates to CASSLPGPSWGYTF.

The chain couples TRBV29-1 to TRBJ2-5, with 7 positions matching TRBD2. Trimming took 5 bases from V and 5 from J; bases not matched to a gene: 17. This CDR3 contains 16 residues. From germline, CDR1 is SQVTM and CDR2 ANQGSEA. The CDR3 nucleotides read TGCAGCGTTTCCCGGCTAGCGGATTTTTGGAAGGAGACCCAGTACTTC. Its translation: CSVSRLADFWKETQYF.